One and the same sample provided the 21 T cell receptor beta chains below, sequenced in a study of shared clonotypes between healthy human individuals (dated by TCRdb to the early 2020s). CD8 naive samples were CD45RO-negative cells positively selected for CCR7, giving a CD45RA+CCR7+ population that excluded TemRA cells. The method was the immunoSEQ multiplex PCR assay. TCRdb holds this immuneACCESS table with in-frame rearrangements only. Some clones are missing; in checked studies, unresolved V genes explain under half, and the rest has no known cause. For this sample the table gives about 800,000 clones, of which about 96% were detected only once. The ten largest clones take up less than 0.3% of the sample. The sequenced material came from naive CD8+ T cells sorted from blood. Read against the paper, the sample's cell subset or site label means: CD45RA+CCR7+. The receptors shown here come from a man under 40 in good health.

The genes are TRBV5-4 and TRBJ2-5, with D perhaps TRBD2 (6 bases). The end of the DNA is better explained by TRBJ2-7, so the J call may be wrong. Germline V gene lookup returns CDR1 SGHNT and CDR2 YYREEE (reference sequence). The CDR3 is made up of 17 amino acids. In DNA, the CDR3 is TGTGCCAGCAGCCACTCCGGGGAGGCCTATCCCCCCTACGAGCAGTACTTC. This gives the protein CASSHSGEAYPPYEQYF.

This rearrangement joins TRBV19 to TRBJ2-7, with D perhaps TRBD1 (6 bases). V lost 5 bases and J 0 bases, leaving 8 bases between the germline ends. The CDR3 is 13 residues long. Germline V gives CDR1 LNHDA, CDR2 SQIVND (reference sequence). CDR3 sequence reads: CASSLDSSYEQYF. CDR3 DNA: TGTGCCAGTAGTCTGGACAGCTCCTACGAGCAGTACTTC.

The rearrangement uses TRBV7-9 and TRBJ2-1, with D possibly matching TRBD2 (5 bases). V was pared by 11 bases and J by 6 bases, with 23 bases between. This CDR3 contains 15 residues. Germline V gene sequence: CDR1 SEHNR, CDR2 FQNEAQ (reference sequence). The CDR3 bases are TGTGCCCTCTTCTTGTCTTCGGGATTAGGCAATGAGCAGTTCTTC. This encodes CALFLSSGLGNEQFF.

A note on this clone: Other nucleotide sequences in the sample specify the same CDR3. The rearrangement links TRBV7-9 to TRBJ2-7; 7 nucleotides line up with TRBD1. Per germline, CDR1 SEHNR and CDR2 FQNEAQ (reference sequence). This CDR3 comprises 14 residues. Losses at the gene ends were 5 bases for V and 3 bases for J; bases not matched to a gene: 7. The CDR3 sequence is CASSPRDRSYEQYF. CDR3 DNA: TGTGCCAGCAGCCCGAGGGACAGAAGCTACGAGCAGTACTTC. The complete variable domain, with remaining parts taken from reference TRBV7-9 and TRBJ2-7, reads DTGVSQNPRHKITKRGQNVTFRCDPISEHNRLYWYRQTLGQGPEFLTYFQNEAQLEKSRLLSDRFSAERPKGSFSTLEIQRTEQGDSAMYLCASSPRDRSYEQYFGPGTRLTVT.

V usage is TRBV18 and J usage is TRBJ1-5; D is unclear. This CDR3 is built from 15 residues. Germline CDR1 reads KGHSH; CDR2 reads LQKENI. Trimming took 2 bases from V and 6 from J, leaving 14 bases between them. CDR3 loop: CASSPSFGRSQPQHF. The CDR3 bases are TGTGCCAGCTCACCATCATTTGGTCGAAGTCAGCCCCAGCATTTT.

The rearrangement uses TRBV6-5 and TRBJ1-1; 10 bases line up with TRBD1. CDR1 and CDR2 (germline): MNHEY, SVGAGI. The CDR3 sequence is 14 residues long. J was trimmed by 3 bases and V by 5 bases; bases with no gene match: 3. CDR3 sequence (DNA): TGTGCCAGCAGTCAGGGACAGGGGTACACTGAAGCTTTCTTT. It yields the protein CASSQGQGYTEAFF.

The rearrangement links TRBV7-6 to TRBJ2-1; 13 bases are shared with TRBD2. V lost 5 bases, J lost 2 bases, and 6 bases stayed unmatched. The length of the CDR3 is 17 residues. Germline loops: CDR1 SGHVS, CDR2 FNYEAQ. Written as DNA, the CDR3 is TGTGCCAGCAGCGGGACTAGCGGGACCGGGCCCTACAATGAGCAGTTCTTC. It encodes CASSGTSGTGPYNEQFF.

The V gene is TRBV19, the J gene TRBJ2-7; perhaps TRBD1 as D (5 bases). The length of the CDR3 is 13 residues. V lost 5 bases to trimming and J lost 3 bases, with 11 bases between them. Germline CDR1 LNHDA, CDR2 SQIVND (reference sequence). The CDR3 is CASSAGRFYEQYF. The CDR3 nucleotides read TGTGCCAGTAGTGCAGGGCGGTTCTACGAGCAGTACTTC.

The chain couples TRBV6-5 to TRBJ2-2, with unresolved D. Germline V gene data show CDR1 as MNHEY and CDR2 as SVGAGI. This CDR3 is 15 amino acids long. The ends were cut back, 0 bases at V and 6 bases at J, with 11 bases in the middle. CDR3 DNA sequence: TGTGCCAGCAGTTACTCGACCGGTATAGCCGGGGAGCTGTTTTTT. The encoded protein is CASSYSTGIAGELFF.

The chain combines TRBV9 with TRBJ2-1, with D perhaps TRBD2 (6 bases). The CDR3 sequence is 15 residues long. The V end was cut by 0 bases, the J end by 7 bases, with 14 bases between. Germline V gene lookup returns CDR1 SGDLS and CDR2 YYNGEE. CDR3 DNA sequence: TGTGCCAGCAGCGTAGAATCCGGGAGAATAAATGAGCAGTTCTTC. The encoded protein is CASSVESGRINEQFF.

The chain links TRBV7-9 to TRBJ2-5; no clear D gene. Trimming shortened V by 1 base and J by 4 bases, and 10 bases separated the two germline ends. CDR1 and CDR2 from the germline V gene are SEHNR and FQNEAQ (reference sequence). The CDR3 has 14 residues. CDR3: CASSLVGGIETQYF. The CDR3 DNA is TGTGCCAGCAGCTTAGTGGGCGGTATAGAGACCCAGTACTTC.

V is TRBV7-9 and J is TRBJ2-5; a weak D match, TRBD1 (8 bases). Trimming shortened V by 5 bases and J by 0 bases, and 13 bases separated the two germline ends. The CDR3 spans 15 residues. Germline lookup yields CDR1 SEHNR and CDR2 FQNEAQ (reference sequence). The CDR3 region is CASSDRGGDQETQYF. The CDR3 region has the DNA TGTGCCAGCAGCGACAGGGGAGGGGACCAAGAGACCCAGTACTTC.

The chain links TRBV29-1 to TRBJ2-1, with 10 bases matching TRBD2. The V gene's germline CDR1 is SQVTM and CDR2 ANQGSEA. J gave up 9 bases and V 1 base, and 6 bases lay outside the gene matches. The CDR3 is 14 residues long. CDR3 sequence: CSVEGLAGVAEQFF. CDR3 nucleotides: TGCAGCGTTGAAGGGCTAGCGGGAGTAGCTGAGCAGTTCTTC.

The rearrangement joins TRBV6-5 to TRBJ2-7; D is possibly TRBD2 (6 bases). The germline CDR1 and CDR2 sequences are MNHEY and SVGAGI. The CDR3 has 14 residues. Trimming removed 2 bases at V and 4 bases at J, with 12 bases between. The CDR3 region is CASSYVTGEYEQYF. The CDR3 DNA reads as TGTGCCAGCAGTTACGTGACGGGGGAATACGAGCAGTACTTC.

The genes are TRBV7-9 and TRBJ2-7, with 11 bases aligning to TRBD1. This CDR3 has 15 amino acids. The J segment lost 6 bases and the V segment lost 2 bases, leaving 6 bases of the junction unmatched. The V gene's germline CDR1 is SEHNR and CDR2 FQNEAQ (reference sequence). The CDR3 region has the DNA TGTGCCAGCAGCTTAATCGGGACAGGGGGTCCCGAGCAGTACTTC. It specifies CASSLIGTGGPEQYF.

This chain links TRBV10-3 with TRBJ2-7; D is undetermined. The CDR3 contains 15 residues. V lost 2 bases and J 2 bases, leaving 13 bases between the germline ends. The germline gives CDR1 ENHRY, CDR2 SYGVKD. CDR3 protein: CAISEVSPPAYEQYF. CDR3 coding DNA: TGTGCCATCAGTGAGGTCAGTCCACCAGCCTACGAGCAGTACTTC.

The chain carries TRBV30 and TRBJ2-7, with 9 bases aligning to TRBD1. V lost 3 bases and J lost 4; bases outside the gene matches: 13. The CDR3 has 16 residues. Germline values: CDR1 GTSNPN, CDR2 SVGIG (reference sequence). The CDR3 reads CAWRPSIGQGRYEQYF. CDR3 DNA sequence: TGTGCCTGGAGACCCTCCATCGGACAGGGGAGGTACGAGCAGTACTTC. Full variable domain (outside the CDR3, taken from reference TRBV30 and TRBJ2-7): SQTIHQWPATLVQPVGSPLSLECTVEGTSNPNLYWYRQAAGRGLQLLFYSVGIGQISSEVPQNLSASRPQDRQFILSSKKLLLSDSGFYLCAWRPSIGQGRYEQYFGPGTRLTVT.

The chain recombines TRBV5-1 with TRBJ2-1; 8 bases are shared with TRBD1. This CDR3 has 16 residues. CDR1 SGHRS and CDR2 YFSETQ come from the germline V gene. The V gene end was trimmed by 0 bases and the J gene end by 2 bases; junction bases not matched to a gene: 4. Here the CDR3 DNA reads TGCGCCAGCAGCTTGGCGGACAGGGTGACCTACAATGAGCAGTTCTTC. Translating it yields CASSLADRVTYNEQFF.

Written as DNA, the CDR3 is TGTGCCTGGAGTGAAAGCTACAATGAGCAGTTCTTC. This gives the protein CAWSESYNEQFF. V usage is TRBV30 and J usage is TRBJ2-1; D unclear. Trimming removed 1 base at V and 3 bases at J, with 4 bases between. Germline loops: CDR1 GTSNPN, CDR2 SVGIG (reference sequence). The CDR3 is made up of 12 amino acids.

The chain couples TRBV27 to TRBJ1-5; unclear D gene. Germline V gene lookup returns CDR1 MNHEY and CDR2 SMNVEV (reference sequence). V was shortened by 1 base and J by 1 base, with 8 bases between the two germline ends. This CDR3 is built from 15 residues. The CDR3 DNA sequence: TGTGCCAGCAGTTTATACCCACACAGCAATCAGCCCCAGCATTTT. This translates into CASSLYPHSNQPQHF.

V usage is TRBV7-9 and J usage is TRBJ2-7, with D perhaps given as TRBD1 or TRBD2 (7 bases each). The CDR3 contains 17 residues. V was clipped by 2 bases and J by 1 base, with 18 bases between them. The germline gives CDR1 SEHNR, CDR2 FQNEAQ (reference sequence). The CDR3 DNA sequence: TGTGCCAGCAGCTTAAGAGGGGAGGGGGCCGCATCCTACGAGCAGTACTTC. It codes for CASSLRGEGAASYEQYF.